A selection of T cell receptor beta chains follows, all from one sample in a study of shared clonotypes between healthy human individuals. Method: immunoSEQ multiplex PCR; TCRdb's copy keeps in-frame clones and lacks some. The repertoire holds roughly 1,800,000 clones, with about 95% as singletons. Sequenced: naive CD8+ T cells sorted from blood. The source of these receptors is a man aged 18-30 years in good health. The CDR3 runs from the conserved cysteine through the conserved F or W. D genes are given only for firm matches. Not all rows give a size; the values are once, few, many and, for expanded clones, a class.

v_gene	d_gene	j_gene	abundance	CDR3nt	CDR3aa
TRBV7-6	TRBD1	TRBJ2-5	.	TGTGCCAGCAGCTTAGCGGACAGGGCCGGAGAGACCCAGTACTTC	CASSLADRAGETQYF
TRBV4-1	.	TRBJ1-1	.	TGCGCCAGCAGCCAAGCGGGACACCTGAACACTGAAGCTTTCTTT	CASSQAGHLNTEAFF
TRBV9	.	TRBJ2-1	.	TGTGCCAGCAGTGCCCCAAGAGCTAGCCCTGGGCATGAGCAGTTCTTC	CASSAPRASPGHEQFF
TRBV7-2	TRBD2	TRBJ2-7	.	TGTGCCAGCAGCCAGGGACTAGCGGGAGGGTACCACGAGCAGTACTTC	CASSQGLAGGYHEQYF
TRBV9	TRBD2	TRBJ2-2	.	TGTGCCAGCAGCGGAATACTAGCGGGTGAGACCGGGGAGCTGTTTTTT	CASSGILAGETGELFF
TRBV28	.	TRBJ2-7	.	TGTGCCAGCAGTTTATTGTCAGAGAGGAACGAGCAGTACTTC	CASSLLSERNEQYF
TRBV18	.	TRBJ2-7	.	TGTGCCAGCTCAGGCGTGCACTCCTACGAGCAGTACTTC	CASSGVHSYEQYF
TRBV7-9	TRBD2	TRBJ2-1	.	TGTGCCAGCAGTCGACTAGCGGGAGAGGTCAATGAGCAGTTCTTC	CASSRLAGEVNEQFF
TRBV30	TRBD2	TRBJ2-1	.	TGTGCCTGGAGTTCCACTAGCGGTGTACTCAATGAGCAGTTCTTC	CAWSSTSGVLNEQFF
TRBV27	.	TRBJ2-1	.	TGTGCCAGCAAACAACGGGCGCAGAATGAGCAGTTCTTC	CASKQRAQNEQFF
TRBV15	TRBD1	TRBJ2-1	once	TGTGCCACCAGCGCAGAGGGGACAGGGGGCACTCCCCGACCCTCTAATGAGCAGTTCTTC	CATSAEGTGGTPRPSNEQFF
TRBV29-1	TRBD1	TRBJ1-1	.	TGCAGCGTTGATTCCCTGGACAGGGGGAACACTGAAGCTTTCTTT	CSVDSLDRGNTEAFF
TRBV5-6	TRBD1	TRBJ1-4	once	TGTGCCAGCAGCCACCGGGACAGTCTAGAGGCTAATGAAAAACTGTTTTTT	CASSHRDSLEANEKLFF
TRBV27	TRBD1	TRBJ2-1	.	TGTGCCAGCAACTCACTAGGGACAGGGGGCGGTGATGAGCAGTTCTTC	CASNSLGTGGGDEQFF
TRBV6-1	.	TRBJ2-3	.	TGTGCCAGCAGTGAAGCCTGGGACGGAGATACGCAGTATTTT	CASSEAWDGDTQYF
TRBV6-5	.	TRBJ2-7	.	TGTGCCAGCAGTCACTCAGGCTACGAGCAGTACTTC	CASSHSGYEQYF
TRBV7-9	.	TRBJ1-5	.	TGTGCCAGCAGCACCGGGCCGAATCAGCCCCAGCATTTT	CASSTGPNQPQHF
TRBV7-9	TRBD1	TRBJ2-7	once	TGTGCCAGCAGCTACCCGGGACAGGCCTACGAGCAGTACTTC	CASSYPGQAYEQYF
TRBV11-1	.	TRBJ2-3	.	TGTGCCAGCAGCTTAATACGGGGTAGCACAGATACGCAGTATTTT	CASSLIRGSTDTQYF
TRBV5-1	TRBD2	TRBJ2-3	.	TGCGCCAGCAACCCCCTTTCTAGCGGAGTTAGCACAGATACGCAGTATTTT	CASNPLSSGVSTDTQYF
TRBV6-6	.	TRBJ2-7	once	TGTGCCAGCAGTTACCCACAGGGACAGTACTTC	CASSYPQGQYF
TRBV9	.	TRBJ1-1	.	TGTGCCAGCAGCCCTAATGATGGAGACACTGAAGCTTTCTTT	CASSPNDGDTEAFF
TRBV5-6	.	TRBJ2-7	.	TGTGCCAGCAGCTTGGGGTCGCGCTACGAGCAGTACTTC	CASSLGSRYEQYF
TRBV4-1	.	TRBJ1-2	.	TGCGCCAGCAGCCAAGGGAGGGCTAACTATGGCTACACCTTC	CASSQGRANYGYTF
TRBV6-1	.	TRBJ1-5	.	TGTGCCAGCAATCTGCCCCAGCATTTT	CASNLPQHF
TRBV12-5	.	TRBJ2-7	.	TGTGCTAGTGCCCTCCCCGGGGGGCCCTACGAGCAGTACTTC	CASALPGGPYEQYF
TRBV13	.	TRBJ2-3	.	TGTGCCAGCAGCTTTCGACTAGGAGGTGCAGATACGCAGTATTTT	CASSFRLGGADTQYF
TRBV5-1	.	TRBJ1-1	.	TGCGCCAGCAGCTTTCAGCTGATGAACACTGAAGCTTTCTTT	CASSFQLMNTEAFF
TRBV4-1	.	TRBJ1-5	.	TGCGCCAGCAGCCAAGGAGGGGGTGCCGGTCAGCCCCAGCATTTT	CASSQGGGAGQPQHF
TRBV6-1	TRBD2	TRBJ2-7	.	TGTGCCAGCAGTGAACTCCCGGGACTAGCGGGAGGAAAGGTGGAGCAGTACTTC	CASSELPGLAGGKVEQYF
TRBV30	TRBD1	TRBJ1-4	.	TGTGCCTGGGAGACAGGGAATGAAAAACTGTTTTTT	CAWETGNEKLFF
TRBV30	TRBD2	TRBJ2-7	.	TGTGCCTGGAGCTTTGGGCCTAGCGGGGGAACCTACGAGCAGTACTTC	CAWSFGPSGGTYEQYF
TRBV29-1	.	TRBJ2-7	.	TGCAGCGTTCAACAGGGTTCCTACGAGCAGTACTTC	CSVQQGSYEQYF
TRBV5-1	TRBD2	TRBJ2-1	.	TGCGCCAGCAGCGTGGGAGCCTGGGGACTAGCCCCCAATGAGCAGTTCTTC	CASSVGAWGLAPNEQFF
TRBV4-1	.	TRBJ2-7	.	TGCGCCAGCAGCCAAGACTGGCCCACCTACGAGCAGTACTTC	CASSQDWPTYEQYF